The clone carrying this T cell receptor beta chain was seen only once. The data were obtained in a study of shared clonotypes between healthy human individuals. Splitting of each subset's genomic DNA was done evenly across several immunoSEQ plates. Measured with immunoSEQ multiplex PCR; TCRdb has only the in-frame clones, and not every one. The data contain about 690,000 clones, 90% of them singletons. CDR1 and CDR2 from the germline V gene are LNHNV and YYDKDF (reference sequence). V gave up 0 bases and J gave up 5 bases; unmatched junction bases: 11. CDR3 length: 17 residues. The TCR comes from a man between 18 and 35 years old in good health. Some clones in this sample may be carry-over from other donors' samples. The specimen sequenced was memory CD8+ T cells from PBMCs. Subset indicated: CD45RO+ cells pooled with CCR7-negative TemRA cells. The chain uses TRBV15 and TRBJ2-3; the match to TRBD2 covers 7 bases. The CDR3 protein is CATSRDTSRESEDTQYF. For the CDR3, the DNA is TGTGCCACCAGCAGAGATACTTCGCGGGAGTCGGAAGATACGCAGTATTTT.